A selection of T cell receptor beta chains follows, all from one sample in a study of OX40 agonist ivuxolimab in advanced cancers. Sequenced by immunoSEQ multiplex PCR; TCRdb stores in-frame clones only, minus some. In the table there are 55,000 to 85,000 clones, 92% of which are singletons. The specimen was CD4+ or CD8+ T cells sorted from blood, collected in a trial of the OX40 agonist ivuxolimab. The receptors shown here come from an adult with an advanced solid tumor such as melanoma, head and neck, liver or kidney cancer. CDR3s include the opening cysteine and the closing phenylalanine or tryptophan. The order of the fields is V gene, J gene, clone size, D gene, CDR3 DNA, CDR3 protein. A D gene is named only where the DNA matches it firmly. Clone sizes are given selectively: once, few, many, or a class where the clone is expanded.

TRBV27,TRBJ2-1,NA,NA,TGTGCCAGCAGTCTCGGGGTGGGCTCCTACAATGAGCAGTTCTTC,CASSLGVGSYNEQFF
TRBV6-5,TRBJ1-2,NA,NA,TGTGCCAGCAGTTACTCATCCAGCTTCGGCTACACCTTC,CASSYSSSFGYTF
TRBV7-9,TRBJ1-5,NA,NA,TGTGCCAGCAGCCCTTCAGGGATTGGCAATCAGCCCCAGCATTTT,CASSPSGIGNQPQHF
TRBV25-1,TRBJ2-5,NA,TRBD2,TGTGCCAGCAGTGCAATACTAGCGGGGGGAGAGGAGACCCAGTACTTC,CASSAILAGGEETQYF
TRBV18,TRBJ2-5,NA,TRBD2,TGTGCCAGCTCACCCGGTCGAGCGGGGGGTAACTTC,CASSPGRAGGNF
TRBV13,TRBJ1-4,once,NA,TGTGCCAGCAGCTTCGGAAGCCCCGCTAGTGAAAAACTGTTTTTT,CASSFGSPASEKLFF
TRBV21-1,TRBJ2-1,NA,NA,NA,CASTGVGSGTAYNEQFF
TRBV7-2,TRBJ2-7,once,NA,TGTGCCAGCAGCTTCGGCAGGTACTACGAGCAGTACTTC,CASSFGRYYEQYF
TRBV7-2,TRBJ2-1,NA,TRBD2,TGTGCCAGCAGCTTAGGTCTAGCGGGGGATGAGCAGTTCTTC,CASSLGLAGDEQFF
TRBV2,TRBJ2-3,NA,TRBD2,TGTGCCAGCAGTCAGCCGCGTAGCGGGGTTCCCACAGATACGCAGTATTTT,CASSQPRSGVPTDTQYF
TRBV7-9,TRBJ2-6,NA,NA,TGTGCCAGCAGCCTAAGGGGGGCCAACGTCCTGACTTTC,CASSLRGANVLTF
TRBV27,TRBJ2-7,NA,TRBD1,TGTGCCAGCAGCCCCACAGGGGCCTACGAGCAGTACTTC,CASSPTGAYEQYF
TRBV4-1,TRBJ2-1,NA,TRBD2,TGCGCCAGCAGCCAAACTAGCGGGGGGGCCTACAATGAGCAGTTCTTC,CASSQTSGGAYNEQFF
TRBV5-1,TRBJ2-7,NA,TRBD2,TGCGCCAGCAGCCCGTGGACTAGCGGGGGGCGGTACGAGCAGTACTTC,CASSPWTSGGRYEQYF
TRBV7-9,TRBJ2-3,NA,NA,TGTGCCAGCAGCCCCCCCCGGGGGAGCACAGATACGCAGTATTTT,CASSPPRGSTDTQYF
TRBV2,TRBJ2-7,NA,TRBD2,TGTGCCAGCAGAGCGACTAGCGGGGTGTCCTACGAGCAGTACTTC,CASRATSGVSYEQYF
TRBV7-6,TRBJ1-1,NA,NA,TGTGCCAGCAGCCCCGGGACAAATACTGAAGCTTTCTTT,CASSPGTNTEAFF
TRBV11-2,TRBJ1-2,NA,NA,TGTGCCAGCACCTCGTCCAGGGAGAACTATGGCTACACCTTC,CASTSSRENYGYTF
TRBV7-2,TRBJ2-3,NA,TRBD2,TGTGCCAGCAGCGCCGGGACTAGCGGGGGGTGGGTCGAATCGCAGTATTTT,CASSAGTSGGWVESQYF
TRBV11-2,TRBJ2-7,NA,NA,TGTGCCAGCAGCTTAGGGATTGGGAGCTCCTACGAGCAGTACTTC,CASSLGIGSSYEQYF
TRBV6-5,TRBJ1-2,NA,TRBD1,TGTGCCAGCAGTTACTCCACAGGGGTAGTAGGATATGGCTACACCTTC,CASSYSTGVVGYGYTF
TRBV6-5,TRBJ2-7,NA,TRBD2,TGTGCCAGCAGTTACGGTTTAGGGACTATTGGCGAGCAGTACTTC,CASSYGLGTIGEQYF
TRBV10-3,TRBJ2-5,NA,NA,TGTGCCATCAGAAGCACCGGCCTGGGGCTTGAGACCCAGTACTTC,CAIRSTGLGLETQYF
TRBV7-2,TRBJ2-7,once,NA,TGTGCCAGCAGCTTGGCGGGGTCCTCCTACGAGCAGTACTTC,CASSLAGSSYEQYF
TRBV2,TRBJ2-1,NA,NA,TGTGCCAGCAGTGAGGGGGGCCGGTTTCAGTACTACAATGAGCAGTTCTTC,CASSEGGRFQYYNEQFF
TRBV6-1,TRBJ1-1,few,NA,TGTGCCAGCAGATACACTGAAGCTTTCTTT,CASRYTEAFF
TRBV5-4,TRBJ1-6,NA,TRBD1,TGTGCCAGCAGCTGGGGACAGCCAAATTCACCCCTCCACTTT,CASSWGQPNSPLHF
TRBV29-1,TRBJ2-7,NA,NA,TGCAGCGTTCAGGGGGGGAGCTCCTACGAGCAGTACTTC,CSVQGGSSYEQYF